Following are 29 T cell receptor beta chains from one sample sequenced in a study of CD8 T cells in ankylosing spondylitis (dated 2017 in TCRdb). Study-wide findings and limitations: A TCR beta motif of eight highly homologous amino acid variants appeared characteristic of blood from ankylosing spondylitis patients.

Library method: 5' RACE. The sample was run on an Illumina HiSeq 2500. TCRdb cleaned the public reads at Q25 with fastp, built clones with MiXCR and kept in-frame beta chains. Under each unique CDR3 protein, matching rows form one entry showing the most common genes and DNA. The sample has approximately 550,000 distinct CDR3 sequences on record, roughly 13% of them singletons. The biggest ten clones account for around 7% of the sample. What these receptors recognize is not known. Specimen: blood, either unsorted or a sorted T cell fraction (not recorded which). These receptors originate from a male donor with ankylosing spondylitis.

The rearrangement links TRBV5-1 to TRBJ2-1; 13 bases fit TRBD2. V shed 4 bases and J 8 bases; nucleotides not matched to a gene: 6. This CDR3 has 15 amino acids. Germline CDR1 and CDR2: SGHRS and YFSETQ. The CDR3 sequence: CASSRTSGRMDEQFF. Here the CDR3 DNA reads TGCGCCAGCAGCAGGACTAGCGGGAGAATGGATGAGCAGTTCTTC.

The V gene is TRBV19, the J gene TRBJ2-5; no definite D call. Germline loops: CDR1 LNHDA, CDR2 SQIVND (reference sequence). There are 17 residues in the CDR3. The V and J ends lost 5 bases and 2 bases respectively, with 21 bases between them. The CDR3 nucleotides are TGTGCCAGTAGTTCGTATCGGACCTCCCCAGTGCAAGAGACCCAGTACTTC. This translates into CASSSYRTSPVQETQYF.

Comment on this clonotype: Since the CDR3 does not end with the conserved phenylalanine or tryptophan, this likely comes from a read error. The V and J genes are TRBV27 and TRBJ2-4; 8 bases are a match to TRBD1. From germline, CDR1 is MNHEY and CDR2 SMNVEV (reference sequence). V shed 6 bases, J shed 1 base, and the junction held 8 bases outside the gene matches. There are 16 residues in the CDR3. Here the CDR3 reads CASSSRQGSAKNIQYS. For the CDR3, the DNA is TGTGCCAGCAGCTCGAGACAGGGGTCGGCCAAAAACATTCAGTACTCC.

V and J are TRBV10-3 and TRBJ2-3, with a weak D call TRBD2 (6 bases). Germline V gene data show CDR1 as ENHRY and CDR2 as SYGVKD. The CDR3 has 15 amino acids. V was clipped by 10 bases and J by 1 base, with 18 bases between them. In nucleotides, the CDR3 is TGTGCCACTGGAGGAGGGCGAGGTGGCACAGATACGCAGTATTTT. As protein: CATGGGRGGTDTQYF.

Only a few counts were recorded for this clonotype. The chain uses TRBV11-2 and TRBJ2-5; D is unresolved. CDR1 and CDR2 (germline): SGHAT, FQNNGV. The CDR3 runs 13 residues. Trimming stripped 0 bases from V and 5 bases from J, with 7 bases between. Here the CDR3 DNA reads TGTGCCAGCAGCTTAGACGAGTCCGAGACCCAGTACTTC. It specifies CASSLDESETQYF.

This chain connects TRBV12-3 or TRBV12-4 to TRBJ1-2; D is ambiguous. The CDR3 consists of 12 residues. V gave up 5 bases and J gave up 4 bases, with 8 bases separating them. This chain's CDR3 is CASSTEVYGYTF. The DNA for the CDR3 is TGTGCCAGCAGTACGGAGGTCTATGGCTACACCTTC.

This clonotype turned up a few times. The chain couples TRBV7-9 to TRBJ2-3; D is undetermined. Germline values: CDR1 SEHNR, CDR2 FQNEAQ (reference sequence). V was clipped by 3 bases and J by 6 bases, with 1 base between them. This CDR3 region has 10 residues. CDR3 sequence (DNA): TGTGCCAGCAGCTTTGATACGCAGTATTTT. Translation: CASSFDTQYF.

The V gene is TRBV14, the J gene TRBJ2-1; D not certain. V shed 1 base and J shed 3 bases, with 10 bases lying between them. This CDR3 spans 15 amino acids. CDR1 is SGHDN and CDR2 is FVKESK in the germline V gene. The CDR3 bases are TGTGCCAGCAGCCAAGTACCGGGCCGCTACAATGAGCAGTTCTTC. It is translated as CASSQVPGRYNEQFF.

This clonotype showed up just a few times. The V gene is TRBV27, the J gene TRBJ1-5; a possible D gene is TRBD1 (5 bases). The CDR3 is 14 amino acids. Germline-derived CDR1 and CDR2 are MNHEY and SMNVEV (reference sequence). Trimming shortened V by 6 bases and J by 3 bases, and 12 bases separated the two germline ends. CDR3 amino acids: CASSPGRVNQPQHF. The CDR3 DNA reads TGTGCCAGCAGCCCAGGGAGGGTCAATCAGCCCCAGCATTTT.

This clonotype was observed a few times. The chain links TRBV12-5 to TRBJ2-2; 8 bases agree with TRBD2. In germline, CDR1 is LGHNT, CDR2 FRNRAP. The CDR3 spans 17 residues. J gave up 6 bases and V 1 base, and 10 bases lay outside the gene matches. The CDR3 here is CASGLDRFRREAGELFF. The CDR3 coding sequence is TGTGCTAGTGGTTTGGATAGATTCCGGCGGGAGGCCGGGGAGCTGTTTTTT.

The chain has TRBV20-1 and TRBJ2-5, with TRBD2 matching 12 bases. CDR1 DFQATT and CDR2 SNEGSKA come from the germline V gene (reference sequence). The CDR3 spans 17 residues. J lost 4 bases, V lost 0 bases, and 9 bases had no gene match. The CDR3 protein is CSARDMLAGGAGETQYF. CDR3 nucleotides: TGCAGTGCTAGAGATATGCTAGCGGGAGGGGCGGGAGAGACCCAGTACTTC.

This clonotype was detected only a few times. This chain uses TRBV12-3 or TRBV12-4 with TRBJ2-1, with 7 nucleotides matching TRBD2. The CDR3 sequence is 17 residues long. The trim removed 7 bases at V and 5 bases at J, leaving 17 bases unmatched. For the CDR3, the DNA is TGTGCCAGCACCCTCCATGTGGGAGGGTTGAGGGACAATGAGCAGTTCTTC. It codes for CASTLHVGGLRDNEQFF.

CDR3 coding DNA: TGCGCCAGCAGCTTAATAGCGGGCAACTCCTACAATGAGCAGTTCTTC. Translation: CASSLIAGNSYNEQFF. The chain joins TRBV5-1 to TRBJ2-1; the match to TRBD2 covers 7 bases. The junction had 5 bases not matched to a gene; V was cut back by 2 bases and J by 0 bases. The CDR3 sequence is 16 residues long. CDR1 SGHRS and CDR2 YFSETQ come from the germline V gene.

This clonotype has just a few counts. The CDR3 DNA reads as TGTGCCAGCAGGTCGGAGACAGGGGGTCGATATAGCAATCAGCCCCAGCATTTT. This codes for CASRSETGGRYSNQPQHF. This chain links TRBV12-3 or TRBV12-4 with TRBJ1-5; 9 bases agree with TRBD1. CDR3 length: 18 amino acids. Unmatched junction bases numbered 12, after V lost 6 bases and J lost 0 bases.

The rearrangement joins TRBV12-3 or TRBV12-4 to TRBJ1-1; 7 nucleotides agree with TRBD1. The trim removed 8 bases at V and 4 bases at J, leaving 4 bases unmatched. This CDR3 is built from 12 residues. The CDR3 loop is CASHQGGTEAFF. The DNA for the CDR3 is TGTGCCAGCCATCAGGGGGGCACTGAAGCTTTCTTT.

The chain combines TRBV15 with TRBJ2-1; a weak D match, TRBD1 (6 bases). There are 15 residues in the CDR3. Trimming shortened V by 0 bases and J by 8 bases, and 14 bases separated the two germline ends. Germline-derived CDR1 and CDR2 are LNHNV and YYDKDF (reference sequence). CDR3 in DNA: TGTGCCACCAGCAGAGATGCGAGGGGGTCGGATGAGCAGTTCTTC. Protein sequence: CATSRDARGSDEQFF.

This clonotype was seen many times. The chain uses TRBV12-3 or TRBV12-4 and TRBJ2-5; a possible D gene is TRBD1 (6 bases). The CDR3 sequence is 14 residues long. V lost 5 bases and J 1 base, leaving 11 bases between the germline ends. As DNA, the CDR3 is TGTGCCAGCAGTGTGCAGGGGATCCAAGAGACCCAGTACTTC. Its protein is CASSVQGIQETQYF.

This clonotype was detected only a few times. The gene calls are TRBV20-1 and TRBJ2-2, with 11 bases identical to TRBD2. Looked up from germline, CDR1 is DFQATT and CDR2 is SNEGSKA (reference sequence). V lost 3 bases, J lost 7 bases, and 7 bases stayed unmatched. This CDR3 region has 15 residues. CDR3 loop: CSARRLAGGDGELFF. The CDR3 DNA sequence: TGCAGTGCTAGGCGGCTAGCGGGAGGAGACGGGGAGCTGTTTTTT.

V gene TRBV20-1 combines with J gene TRBJ2-2; 12 bases map to TRBD2. The V gene end was trimmed by 2 bases and the J gene end by 5 bases; junction bases not matched to a gene: 15. CDR1 is DFQATT, CDR2 SNEGSKA, per germline (reference sequence). CDR3 length equals 19 residues. CDR3 region: CSARSPLAGGPIGTGELFF. In DNA form, the CDR3 reads TGCAGTGCTAGAAGCCCCCTAGCGGGAGGGCCTATAGGGACCGGGGAGCTGTTTTTT.

The chain links TRBV9 to TRBJ2-5; D is possibly TRBD2 (5 bases). Trimming took 0 bases from V and 2 from J, leaving 14 bases between them. Per the germline V gene, CDR1 is SGDLS and CDR2 is YYNGEE. This CDR3 has 16 residues. The CDR3 protein is CASSVGGIASQETQYF. The CDR3, as DNA: TGTGCCAGCAGCGTAGGAGGGATAGCATCTCAAGAGACCCAGTACTTC.

J is TRBJ1-4 and V is TRBV20-1; no definite D call. Germline-derived CDR1 and CDR2 are DFQATT and SNEGSKA (reference sequence). V was shortened by 3 bases and J by 7 bases, with 12 bases between the two germline ends. This CDR3 is 13 amino acids long. The CDR3 loop reads CSASLRGPEKLFF. The CDR3 bases are TGCAGTGCTAGCCTTAGAGGGCCTGAAAAACTGTTTTTT.

This clonotype was observed a few times. The genes are TRBV7-2 and TRBJ2-1; TRBD2 agrees at 12 bases. After removal of 1 base from V and 4 bases from J, the junction contained 2 bases not matched to a gene. Germline assignment: CDR1 SGHTA and CDR2 FQGNSA. This CDR3 is built from 16 residues. CDR3: CASSLETSGGYNEQFF. The CDR3, as DNA: TGTGCCAGCAGCTTAGAGACTAGCGGGGGATACAATGAGCAGTTCTTC. Full variable domain (remainder filled in from reference TRBV7-2 and TRBJ2-1): GAGVSQSPSNKVTEKGKDVELRCDPISGHTALYWYRQSLGQGLEFLIYFQGNSAPDKSGLPSDRFSAERTGGSVSTLTIQRTQQEDSAVYLCASSLETSGGYNEQFFGPGTRLTVL.

This sequence joins TRBV15 and TRBJ2-7; D is unresolved. The germline CDR1 and CDR2 sequences are LNHNV and YYDKDF (reference sequence). The CDR3 consists of 13 residues. V was trimmed by 0 bases and J by 5 bases, leaving 8 bases between them. The CDR3 nucleotides are TGTGCCACCAGCAGAGACTTACCCAACGAGCAGTACTTC. Its translation is CATSRDLPNEQYF.

This clonotype came up a few times. The V call is TRBV5-1, the J call TRBJ2-2, with D tentatively TRBD2 (6 bases). CDR3 length: 17 amino acids. The germline V and J ends were trimmed by 0 bases and 4 bases, with 16 bases remaining between them. The V gene's germline CDR1 is SGHRS and CDR2 YFSETQ. CDR3 protein: CASSLALSSGGTGELFF. Written as DNA, the CDR3 is TGCGCCAGCAGCTTGGCCTTGAGTAGCGGAGGCACCGGGGAGCTGTTTTTT.

As concerns this clonotype: Being one base from a much bigger clone, this may be a read error. CDR3 nucleotides: TGCGCCATCACCGAGGGTAATGAGCAGTTCTTC. Translating gives CAITEGNEQFF. The chain joins TRBV5-1 to TRBJ2-1; possibly TRBD2 for D (5 bases). Deletions cut 9 bases from V and 7 bases from J, with 11 bases between. CDR1 is SGHRS, CDR2 YFSETQ, per germline. The CDR3 has 11 residues.

This clonotype was detected a few times. The rearrangement uses TRBV18 and TRBJ1-4; possibly TRBD1 for D (5 bases). V shed 6 bases and J shed 3 bases, with 20 bases lying between them. Germline V CDR1 and CDR2: KGHSH, LQKENI. This CDR3 is 17 amino acids long. The DNA for the CDR3 is TGTGCCAGCTCCCCGGGACCCTACACGGGCTCTAATGAAAAACTGTTTTTT. Translating it yields CASSPGPYTGSNEKLFF.

The chain combines TRBV12-3 or TRBV12-4 with TRBJ2-1; TRBD2 aligns across 9 bases. Losses at the gene ends were 3 bases for V and 8 bases for J; bases not matched to a gene: 5. This CDR3 region has 14 residues. The CDR3 sequence: CASSFAAGGHEQFF. The CDR3 region has the DNA TGTGCCAGCAGTTTTGCAGCGGGAGGCCATGAGCAGTTCTTC.

V usage is TRBV7-9 and J usage is TRBJ2-1; no clear D gene. CDR3 length: 12 amino acids. From germline, CDR1 is SEHNR and CDR2 FQNEAQ (reference sequence). Trimming cost V 5 bases and J 6 bases, with 8 bases left between them. The CDR3: CASSTGFNEQFF. The CDR3 coding sequence is TGTGCCAGCAGCACCGGTTTCAATGAGCAGTTCTTC.

The gene calls are TRBV10-3 and TRBJ1-2, with TRBD1 as a possible D gene (6 bases). With 5 bases removed from V and 2 bases from J, the gap between germline ends came to 15 bases. This CDR3 comprises 15 residues. The germline V gene encodes CDR1 ENHRY and CDR2 SYGVKD. In DNA form, the CDR3 reads TGTGCCATCAGTCCCGGAGGGGGAAGGAACTATGGCTACACCTTC. Translating it yields CAISPGGGRNYGYTF.